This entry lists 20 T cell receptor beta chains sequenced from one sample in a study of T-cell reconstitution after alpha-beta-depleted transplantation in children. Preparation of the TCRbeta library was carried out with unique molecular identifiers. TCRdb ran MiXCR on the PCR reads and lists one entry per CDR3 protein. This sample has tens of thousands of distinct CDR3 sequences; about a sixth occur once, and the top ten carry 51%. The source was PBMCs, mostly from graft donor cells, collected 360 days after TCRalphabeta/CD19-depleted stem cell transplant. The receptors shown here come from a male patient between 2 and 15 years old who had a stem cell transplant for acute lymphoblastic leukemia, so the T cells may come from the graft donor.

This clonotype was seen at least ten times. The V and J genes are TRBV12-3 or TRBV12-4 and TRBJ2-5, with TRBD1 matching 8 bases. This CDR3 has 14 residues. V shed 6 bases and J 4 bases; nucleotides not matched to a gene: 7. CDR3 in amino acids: CASSLDREAETQYF. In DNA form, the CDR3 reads TGTGCCAGCAGCCTGGACAGGGAGGCAGAGACCCAGTACTTC.

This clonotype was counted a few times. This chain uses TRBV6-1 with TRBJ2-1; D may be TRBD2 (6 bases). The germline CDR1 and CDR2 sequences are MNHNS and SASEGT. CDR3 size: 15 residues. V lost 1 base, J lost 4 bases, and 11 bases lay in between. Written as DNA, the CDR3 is TGTGCCAGCAGTGAAGGAGGGCTAGCGTACAATGAGCAGTTCTTC. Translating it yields CASSEGGLAYNEQFF.

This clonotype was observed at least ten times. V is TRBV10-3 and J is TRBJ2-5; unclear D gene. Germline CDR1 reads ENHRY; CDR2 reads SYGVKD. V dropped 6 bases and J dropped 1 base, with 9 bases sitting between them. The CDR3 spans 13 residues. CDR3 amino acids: CAISPLVQETQYF. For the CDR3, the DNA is TGTGCCATCAGCCCGTTAGTCCAAGAGACCCAGTACTTC.

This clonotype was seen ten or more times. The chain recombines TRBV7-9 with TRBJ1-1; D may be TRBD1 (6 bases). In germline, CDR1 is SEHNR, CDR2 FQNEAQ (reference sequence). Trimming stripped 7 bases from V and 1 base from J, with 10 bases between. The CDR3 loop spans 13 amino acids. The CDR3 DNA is TGTGCCAGCAACAGGGATAAGAACACTGAAGCTTTCTTT. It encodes CASNRDKNTEAFF.

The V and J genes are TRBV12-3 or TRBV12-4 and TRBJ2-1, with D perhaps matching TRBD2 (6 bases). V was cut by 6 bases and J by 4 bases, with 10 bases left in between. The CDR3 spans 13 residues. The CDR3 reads CASRADYYNEQFF. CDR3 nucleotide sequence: TGTGCCAGCAGGGCGGACTATTACAATGAGCAGTTCTTC.

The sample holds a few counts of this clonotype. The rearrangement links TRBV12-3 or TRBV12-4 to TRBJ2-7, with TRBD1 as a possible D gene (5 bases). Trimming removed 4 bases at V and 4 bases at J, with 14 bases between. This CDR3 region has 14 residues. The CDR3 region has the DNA TGTGCCAGCAGTTGGGCGGTCCAGGGATACGAGCAGTACTTC. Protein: CASSWAVQGYEQYF.

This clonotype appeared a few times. For the CDR3, the DNA is TGTGCCAGCAGGGCTACGGGGGGGGCCAACGTCCTGACTTTC. Encoded protein: CASRATGGANVLTF. V usage is TRBV12-3 or TRBV12-4 and J usage is TRBJ2-6, with D maybe TRBD2 (5 bases). V was shortened by 6 bases and J by 4 bases, with 10 bases between the two germline ends. This CDR3 has 14 residues.

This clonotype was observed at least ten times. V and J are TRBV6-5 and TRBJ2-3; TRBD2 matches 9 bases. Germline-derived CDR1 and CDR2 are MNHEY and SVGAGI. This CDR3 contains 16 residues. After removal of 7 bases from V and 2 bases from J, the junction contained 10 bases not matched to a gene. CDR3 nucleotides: TGTGCCAGCAAAACCATAGCGGGAGAGTTCACAGATACGCAGTATTTT. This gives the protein CASKTIAGEFTDTQYF.

CDR3 residues: CASSLGGLSYNEQFF. The CDR3 DNA follows: TGCGCCAGCAGCTTGGGCGGCCTCTCCTACAATGAGCAGTTCTTC. This chain links TRBV5-1 with TRBJ2-1; D not resolved. The germline V gene has CDR1 SGHRS and CDR2 YFSETQ. The CDR3 length is 15 residues. V was pared by 0 bases and J by 0 bases, with 7 bases between.

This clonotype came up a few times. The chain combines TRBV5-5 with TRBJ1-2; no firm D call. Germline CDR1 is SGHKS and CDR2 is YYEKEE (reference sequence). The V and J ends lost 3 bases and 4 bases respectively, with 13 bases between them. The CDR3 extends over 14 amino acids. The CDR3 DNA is TGTGCCAGCAGCTGGAACGGCGACGGCTATGGCTACACCTTC. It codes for CASSWNGDGYGYTF.

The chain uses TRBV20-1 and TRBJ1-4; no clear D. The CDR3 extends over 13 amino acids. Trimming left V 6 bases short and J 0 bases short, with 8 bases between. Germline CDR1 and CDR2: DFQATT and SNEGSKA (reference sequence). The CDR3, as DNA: TGCAGTGCGCAATATGCAACTAATGAAAAACTGTTTTTT. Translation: CSAQYATNEKLFF.

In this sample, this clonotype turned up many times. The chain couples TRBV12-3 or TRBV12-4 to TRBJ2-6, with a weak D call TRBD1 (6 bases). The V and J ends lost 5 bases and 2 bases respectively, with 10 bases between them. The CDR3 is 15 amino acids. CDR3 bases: TGTGCCAGCAGTCCTCACAGGGCTGGGGCCAACGTCCTGACTTTC. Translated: CASSPHRAGANVLTF.

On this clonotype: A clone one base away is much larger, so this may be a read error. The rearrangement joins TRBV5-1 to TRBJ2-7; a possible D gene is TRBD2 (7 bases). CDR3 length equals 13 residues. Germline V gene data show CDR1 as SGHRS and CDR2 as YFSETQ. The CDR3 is CASSLEGDYDQYF. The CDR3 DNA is TGCGCCAGCAGCTTGGAGGGGGACTACGATCAGTACTTC.

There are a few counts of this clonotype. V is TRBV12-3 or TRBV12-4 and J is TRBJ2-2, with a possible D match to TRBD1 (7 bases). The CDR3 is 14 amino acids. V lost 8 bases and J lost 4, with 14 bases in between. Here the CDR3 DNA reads TGTGCCAGCGACAACAGGGGAGGCACCGGGGAGCTGTTTTTT. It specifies CASDNRGGTGELFF.

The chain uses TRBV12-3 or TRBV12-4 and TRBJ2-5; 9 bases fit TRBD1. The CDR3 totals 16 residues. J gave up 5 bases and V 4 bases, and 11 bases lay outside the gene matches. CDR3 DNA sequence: TGTGCCAGCAGTTACTACAGGGGGCGCCGAGGGGAGACCCAGTACTTC. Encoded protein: CASSYYRGRRGETQYF.

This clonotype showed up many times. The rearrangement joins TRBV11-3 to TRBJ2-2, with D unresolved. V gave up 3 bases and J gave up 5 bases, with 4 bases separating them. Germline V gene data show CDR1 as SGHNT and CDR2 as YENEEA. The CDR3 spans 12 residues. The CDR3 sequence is CASSLNTGELFF. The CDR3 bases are TGTGCCAGCAGCTTGAATACCGGGGAGCTGTTTTTT.

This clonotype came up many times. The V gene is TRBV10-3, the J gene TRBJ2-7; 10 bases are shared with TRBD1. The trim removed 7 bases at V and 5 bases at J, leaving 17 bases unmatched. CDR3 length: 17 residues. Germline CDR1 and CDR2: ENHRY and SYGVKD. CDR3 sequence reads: CAINPNPGQGSSDEQYF. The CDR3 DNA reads TGTGCCATCAATCCCAACCCGGGACAGGGGTCTTCCGACGAGCAGTACTTC.

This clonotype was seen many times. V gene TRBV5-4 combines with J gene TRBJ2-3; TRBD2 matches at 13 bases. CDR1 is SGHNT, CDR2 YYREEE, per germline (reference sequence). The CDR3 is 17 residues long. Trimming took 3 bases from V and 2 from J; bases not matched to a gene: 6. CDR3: CASSSGLAGDVTDTQYF. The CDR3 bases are TGTGCCAGCAGCTCCGGACTAGCGGGAGATGTCACAGATACGCAGTATTTT.

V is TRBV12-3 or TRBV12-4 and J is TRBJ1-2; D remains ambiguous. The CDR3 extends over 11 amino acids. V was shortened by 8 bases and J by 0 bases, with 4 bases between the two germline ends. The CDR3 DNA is TGTGCCAGCGGGGCTAACTATGGCTACACCTTC. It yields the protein CASGANYGYTF.

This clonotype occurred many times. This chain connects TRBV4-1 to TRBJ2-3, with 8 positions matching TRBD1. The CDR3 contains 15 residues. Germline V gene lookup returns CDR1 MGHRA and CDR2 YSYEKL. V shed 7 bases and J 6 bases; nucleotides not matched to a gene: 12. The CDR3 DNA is TGCGCCAGCACCCCCCGGGCAGGGGGCGATGATACGCAGTATTTT. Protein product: CASTPRAGGDDTQYF.